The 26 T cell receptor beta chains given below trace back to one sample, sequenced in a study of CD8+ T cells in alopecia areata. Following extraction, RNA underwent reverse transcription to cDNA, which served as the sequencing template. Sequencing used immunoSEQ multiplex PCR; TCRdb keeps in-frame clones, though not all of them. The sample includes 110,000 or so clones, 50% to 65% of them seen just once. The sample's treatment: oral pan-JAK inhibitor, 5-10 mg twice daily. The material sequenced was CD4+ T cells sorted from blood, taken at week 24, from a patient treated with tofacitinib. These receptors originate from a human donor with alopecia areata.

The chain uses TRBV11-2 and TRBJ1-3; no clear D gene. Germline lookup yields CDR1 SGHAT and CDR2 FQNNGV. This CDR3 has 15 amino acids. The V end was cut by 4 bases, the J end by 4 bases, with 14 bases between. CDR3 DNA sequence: TGTGCCAGCAGCTCCATAGGGTCAAGAGGAAACACCATATATTTT. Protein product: CASSSIGSRGNTIYF.

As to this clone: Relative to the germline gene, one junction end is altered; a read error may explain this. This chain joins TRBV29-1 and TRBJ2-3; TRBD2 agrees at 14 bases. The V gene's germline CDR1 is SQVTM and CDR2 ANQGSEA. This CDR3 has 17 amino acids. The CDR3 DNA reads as TGCAGCGCCGGACTAGCGGGGGGTGAGTTGGGCACAAATACGCAGTATTTT. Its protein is CSAGLAGGELGTNTQYF.

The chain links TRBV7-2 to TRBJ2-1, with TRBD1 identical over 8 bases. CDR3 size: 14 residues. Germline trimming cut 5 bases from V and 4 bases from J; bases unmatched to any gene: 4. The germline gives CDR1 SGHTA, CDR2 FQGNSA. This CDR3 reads CASSGQGFYNEQFF. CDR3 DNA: TGTGCCAGCAGCGGACAGGGATTTTACAATGAGCAGTTCTTC.

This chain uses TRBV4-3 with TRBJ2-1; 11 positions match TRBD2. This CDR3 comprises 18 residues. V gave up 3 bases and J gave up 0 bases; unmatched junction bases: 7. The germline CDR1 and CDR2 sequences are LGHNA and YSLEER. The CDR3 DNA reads TGCGCCAGCAGCCAGGCTCTAGCGGGGGGAAGCTCCTACAATGAGCAGTTCTTC. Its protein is CASSQALAGGSSYNEQFF.

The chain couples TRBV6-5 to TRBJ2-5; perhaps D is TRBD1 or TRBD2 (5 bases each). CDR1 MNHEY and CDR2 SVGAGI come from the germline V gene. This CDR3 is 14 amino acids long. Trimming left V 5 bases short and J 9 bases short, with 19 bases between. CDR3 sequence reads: CASSRTSGPPPQYF. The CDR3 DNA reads TGTGCCAGCAGTCGGACTTCGGGACCGCCGCCCCAGTACTTC.

The CDR3 sequence is CASSESGQGASGYTF. The CDR3 nucleotides read TGTGCCAGCAGTGAATCGGGACAGGGGGCTTCGGGCTACACCTTC. The chain uses TRBV2 and TRBJ1-2; 12 bases are shared with TRBD1. Germline loops: CDR1 SNHLY, CDR2 FYNNEI. The trim removed 2 bases at V and 8 bases at J, leaving 6 bases unmatched. CDR3 length: 15 amino acids.

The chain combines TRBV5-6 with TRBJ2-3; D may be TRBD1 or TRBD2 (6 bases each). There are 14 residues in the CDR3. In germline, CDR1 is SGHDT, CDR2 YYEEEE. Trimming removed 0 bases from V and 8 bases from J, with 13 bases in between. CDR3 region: CASSLDGGPITQYF. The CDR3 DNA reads TGTGCCAGCAGCTTGGATGGGGGGCCAATTACGCAGTATTTT.

The CDR3 DNA follows: TGTGCCAGCAGACCTGGACTAGCGGTCCACAATGAGCAGTTCTTC. Residues: CASRPGLAVHNEQFF. The gene calls are TRBV2 and TRBJ2-1; 10 bases are shared with TRBD2. CDR3 size: 15 residues. Germline lookup yields CDR1 SNHLY and CDR2 FYNNEI. Losses at the gene ends were 6 bases for V and 5 bases for J; bases not matched to a gene: 7.

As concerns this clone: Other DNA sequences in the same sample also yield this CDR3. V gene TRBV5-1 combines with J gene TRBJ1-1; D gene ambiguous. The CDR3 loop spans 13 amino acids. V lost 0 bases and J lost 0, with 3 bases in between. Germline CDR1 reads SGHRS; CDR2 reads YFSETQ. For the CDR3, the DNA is TGCGCCAGCAGCTTGGGTATGAACACTGAAGCTTTCTTT. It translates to CASSLGMNTEAFF.

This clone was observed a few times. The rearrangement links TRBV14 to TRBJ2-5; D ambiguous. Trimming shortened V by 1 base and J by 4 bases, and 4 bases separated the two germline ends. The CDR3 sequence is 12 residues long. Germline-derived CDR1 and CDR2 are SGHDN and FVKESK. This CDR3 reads CASSQVGETQYF. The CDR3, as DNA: TGTGCCAGCAGCCAAGTGGGAGAGACCCAGTACTTC.

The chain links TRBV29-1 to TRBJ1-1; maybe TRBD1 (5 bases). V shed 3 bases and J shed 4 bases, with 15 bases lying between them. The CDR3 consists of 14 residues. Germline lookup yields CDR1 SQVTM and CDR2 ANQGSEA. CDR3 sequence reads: CSVENTGYFTEAFF. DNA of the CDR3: TGCAGCGTTGAGAATACAGGTTATTTCACTGAAGCTTTCTTT.

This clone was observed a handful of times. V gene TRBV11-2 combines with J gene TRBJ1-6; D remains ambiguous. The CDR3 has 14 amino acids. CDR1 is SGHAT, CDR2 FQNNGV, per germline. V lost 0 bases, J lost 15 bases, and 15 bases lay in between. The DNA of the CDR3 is TGTGCCAGCAGCTTAGATCCGCGGCCCTCAGACCTCCACTTT. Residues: CASSLDPRPSDLHF.

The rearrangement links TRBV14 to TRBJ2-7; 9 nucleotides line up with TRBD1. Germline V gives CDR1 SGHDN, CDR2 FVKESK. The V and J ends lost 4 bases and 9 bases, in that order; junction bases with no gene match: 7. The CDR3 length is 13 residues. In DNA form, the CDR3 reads TGTGCCAGCAGCCCACACAGGGGGCAGCTGCAGTACTTC. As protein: CASSPHRGQLQYF. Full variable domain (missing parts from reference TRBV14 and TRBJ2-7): EAGVTQFPSHSVIEKGQTVTLRCDPISGHDNLYWYRRVMGKEIKFLLHFVKESKQDESGMPNNRFLAERTGGTYSTLKVQPAELEDSGVYFCASSPHRGQLQYFGPGTRLTVT.

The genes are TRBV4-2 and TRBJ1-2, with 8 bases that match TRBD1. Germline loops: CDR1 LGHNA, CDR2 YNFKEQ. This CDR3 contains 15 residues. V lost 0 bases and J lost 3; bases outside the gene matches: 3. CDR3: CASSQDADRDYGYTF. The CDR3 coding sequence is TGTGCCAGCAGCCAAGATGCGGACAGGGACTATGGCTACACCTTC.

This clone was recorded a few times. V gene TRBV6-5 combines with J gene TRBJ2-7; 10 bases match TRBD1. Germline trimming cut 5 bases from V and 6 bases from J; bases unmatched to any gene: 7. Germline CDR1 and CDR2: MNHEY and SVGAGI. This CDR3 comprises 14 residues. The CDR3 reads CASSPGQGSGEQYF. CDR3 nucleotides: TGTGCCAGCAGTCCGGGACAGGGGAGCGGCGAGCAGTACTTC.

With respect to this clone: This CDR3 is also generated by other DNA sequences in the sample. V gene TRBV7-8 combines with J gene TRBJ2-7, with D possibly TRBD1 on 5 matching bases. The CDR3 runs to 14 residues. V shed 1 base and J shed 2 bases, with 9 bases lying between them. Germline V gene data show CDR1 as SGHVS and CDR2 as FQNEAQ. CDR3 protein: CASSLGPTAYEQYF. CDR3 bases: TGTGCCAGCAGCTTAGGCCCGACAGCCTACGAGCAGTACTTC.

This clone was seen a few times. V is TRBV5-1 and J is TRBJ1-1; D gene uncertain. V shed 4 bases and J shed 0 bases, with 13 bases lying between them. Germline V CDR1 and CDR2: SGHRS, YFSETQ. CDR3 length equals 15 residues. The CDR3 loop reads CASSPHSRMNTEAFF. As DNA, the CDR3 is TGCGCCAGCAGCCCCCACAGTAGAATGAACACTGAAGCTTTCTTT.

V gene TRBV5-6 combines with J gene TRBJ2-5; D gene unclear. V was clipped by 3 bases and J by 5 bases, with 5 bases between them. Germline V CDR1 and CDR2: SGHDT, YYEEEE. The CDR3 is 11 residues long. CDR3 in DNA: TGTGCCAGCAGCTGGCGCGAGACCCAGTACTTC. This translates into CASSWRETQYF.

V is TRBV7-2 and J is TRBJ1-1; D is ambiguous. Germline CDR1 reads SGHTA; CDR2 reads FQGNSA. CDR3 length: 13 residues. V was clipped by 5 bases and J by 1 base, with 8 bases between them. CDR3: CASSALGNTEAFF. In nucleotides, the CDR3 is TGTGCCAGCAGCGCCCTGGGGAACACTGAAGCTTTCTTT.

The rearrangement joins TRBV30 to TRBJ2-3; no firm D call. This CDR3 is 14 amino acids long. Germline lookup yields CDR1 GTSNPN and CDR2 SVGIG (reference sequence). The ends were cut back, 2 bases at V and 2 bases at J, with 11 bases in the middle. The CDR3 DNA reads TGTGCCTGGAGTCGAGAGATTCTCACAGATACGCAGTATTTT. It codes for CAWSREILTDTQYF.

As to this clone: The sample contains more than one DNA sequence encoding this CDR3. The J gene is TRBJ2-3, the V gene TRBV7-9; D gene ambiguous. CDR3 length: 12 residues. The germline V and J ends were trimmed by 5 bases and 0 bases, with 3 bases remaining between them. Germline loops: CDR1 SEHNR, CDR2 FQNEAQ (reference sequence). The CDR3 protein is CASSPSTDTQYF. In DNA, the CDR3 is TGTGCCAGCAGCCCGAGCACAGATACGCAGTATTTT.

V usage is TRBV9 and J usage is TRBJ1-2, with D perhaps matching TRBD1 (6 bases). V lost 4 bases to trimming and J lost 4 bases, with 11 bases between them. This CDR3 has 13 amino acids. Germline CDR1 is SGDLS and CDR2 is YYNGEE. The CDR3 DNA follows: TGTGCCAGCAGCCCCGGACAGACCTATGGCTACACCTTC. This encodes CASSPGQTYGYTF.

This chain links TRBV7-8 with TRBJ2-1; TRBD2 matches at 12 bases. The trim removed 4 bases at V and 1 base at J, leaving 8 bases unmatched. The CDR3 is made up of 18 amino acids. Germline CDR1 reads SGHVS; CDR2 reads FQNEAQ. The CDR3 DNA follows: TGTGCCAGCAGCTCCAGACTAGCGGGGGTGTTTTCCTACAATGAGCAGTTCTTC. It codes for CASSSRLAGVFSYNEQFF.

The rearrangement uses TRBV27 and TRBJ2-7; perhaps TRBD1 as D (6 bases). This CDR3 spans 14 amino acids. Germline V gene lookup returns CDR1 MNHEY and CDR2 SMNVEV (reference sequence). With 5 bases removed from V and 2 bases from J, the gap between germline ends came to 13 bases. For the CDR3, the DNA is TGTGCCAGCAGTCCACGGACAGCTACCTACGAGCAGTACTTC. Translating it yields CASSPRTATYEQYF.

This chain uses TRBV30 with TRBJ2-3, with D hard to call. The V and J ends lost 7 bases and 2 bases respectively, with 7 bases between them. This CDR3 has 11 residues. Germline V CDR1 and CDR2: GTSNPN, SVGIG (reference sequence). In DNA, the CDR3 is TGTGCCTCCACGGTCACAGATACGCAGTATTTT. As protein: CASTVTDTQYF.

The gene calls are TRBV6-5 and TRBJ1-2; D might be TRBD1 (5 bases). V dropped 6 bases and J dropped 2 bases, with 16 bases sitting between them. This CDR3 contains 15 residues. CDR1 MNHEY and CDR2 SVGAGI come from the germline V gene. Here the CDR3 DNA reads TGTGCCAGCAGCCCCGGGACGCATGAAAACTATGGCTACACCTTC. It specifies CASSPGTHENYGYTF.